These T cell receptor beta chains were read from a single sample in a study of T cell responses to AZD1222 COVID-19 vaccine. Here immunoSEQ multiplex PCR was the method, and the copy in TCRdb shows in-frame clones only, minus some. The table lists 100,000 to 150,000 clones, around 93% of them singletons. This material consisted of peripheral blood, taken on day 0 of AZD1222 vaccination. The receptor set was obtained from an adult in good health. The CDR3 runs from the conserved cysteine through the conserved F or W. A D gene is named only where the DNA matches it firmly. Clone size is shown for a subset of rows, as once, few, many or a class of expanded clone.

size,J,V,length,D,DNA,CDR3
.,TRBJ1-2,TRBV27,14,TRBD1,TGTGCCAGCAGTCCCCAGGGGACAGGGGGGGGCTACACCTTC,CASSPQGTGGGYTF
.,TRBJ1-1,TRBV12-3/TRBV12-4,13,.,TGTGCCAGCACCCTTCATATGAACACTGAAGCTTTCTTT,CASTLHMNTEAFF
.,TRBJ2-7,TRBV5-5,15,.,TGTGCCAGCAGTTTAAACGGGGGGCCTTCCTACGAGCAGTACTTC,CASSLNGGPSYEQYF
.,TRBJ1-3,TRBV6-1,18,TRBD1,TGTGCCAGCAGTGTTTTGACAGGGGGAAAGGACGATTGGGACACCATATATTTT,CASSVLTGGKDDWDTIYF
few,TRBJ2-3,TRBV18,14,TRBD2,TGTGCCAGCTCCCCCGGGAGGAGCACAGATACGCAGTATTTT,CASSPGRSTDTQYF
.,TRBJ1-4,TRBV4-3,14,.,TGCGCCAGCAGCCAGGGCAGTTTAAATGAAAAACTGTTTTTT,CASSQGSLNEKLFF
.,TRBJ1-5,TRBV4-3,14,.,TGCGCCAGCAGCCAAGATGGTCCCTCCCAGCCCCAGCATTTT,CASSQDGPSQPQHF
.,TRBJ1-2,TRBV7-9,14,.,TGTGCCAGCAGCTTAGGAGGGGCCGGATATGGCTACACCTTC,CASSLGGAGYGYTF
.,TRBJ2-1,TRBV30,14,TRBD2,TGTGCCTGGATGGGACTAGGCGCAGTCCATGAGCAGTTCTTC,CAWMGLGAVHEQFF
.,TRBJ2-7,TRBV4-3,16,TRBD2,TGCGCCAGCAGCCAAGATGAGAGCGGGGGGTCCTACGAGCAGTACTTC,CASSQDESGGSYEQYF
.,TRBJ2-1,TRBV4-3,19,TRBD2,TGCGCCAGCACCAGTACAGGAGCGGGGCCCGAGAGCTCCTACAATGAGCAGTTCTTC,CASTSTGAGPESSYNEQFF
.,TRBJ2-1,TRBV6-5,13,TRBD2,TGTGCCAGCACCAGGACTAGCGGGGACGAGCAGTTCTTC,CASTRTSGDEQFF
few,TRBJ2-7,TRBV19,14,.,TGTGCCAGTAGTATTGGGGGAAGGGGGTACGAGCAGTACTTC,CASSIGGRGYEQYF
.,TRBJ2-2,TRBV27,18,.,TGTGCCAGCAGCACGCGGGACGGGCGGTGGGGTAGCACCGGGGAGCTGTTTTTT,CASSTRDGRWGSTGELFF
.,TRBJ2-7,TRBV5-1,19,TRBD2,TGCGCCAGCAGCTTGGTCGCTGTGGCTAGCGGGAGTCTCACCTACGAGCAGTACTTC,CASSLVAVASGSLTYEQYF
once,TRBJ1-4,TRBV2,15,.,TGTGCCAGCAGTGAAGCGTGGCGAACTAATGAAAAACTGTTTTTT,CASSEAWRTNEKLFF
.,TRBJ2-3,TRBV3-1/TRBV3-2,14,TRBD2,TGTGCCAGCAGGACTAGCGGAGGCACAGATACGCAGTATTTT,CASRTSGGTDTQYF
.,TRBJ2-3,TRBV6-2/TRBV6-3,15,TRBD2,TGTGCCAGCAGTCGACTAGCGGGGGTGTTGGATACGCAGTATTTT,CASSRLAGVLDTQYF
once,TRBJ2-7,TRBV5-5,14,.,TGTGCCAGCAGCCCACCCACAGGACGCGGCGAGCAGTACTTC,CASSPPTGRGEQYF
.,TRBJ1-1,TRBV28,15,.,TGTGCCAGCAGTTTATTTACCCGGCAGGACACTGAAGCTTTCTTT,CASSLFTRQDTEAFF
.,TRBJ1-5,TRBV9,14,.,TGTGCCAGCAGCGTAGGTGGTAGCAATCAGCCCCAGCATTTT,CASSVGGSNQPQHF
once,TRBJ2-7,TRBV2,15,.,TGTGCCAGCAGAGGGGGAACTTCCCGAAATTACGAGCAGTACTTC,CASRGGTSRNYEQYF
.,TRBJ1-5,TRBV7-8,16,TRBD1,TGTGCCAGCAGCTTGGCCGGGACAGCTAGCAATCAGCCCCAGCATTTT,CASSLAGTASNQPQHF